This T cell receptor (beta chain) was captured in a study of T cells after yellow fever vaccination. Study-wide points: A secondary response was less intense yet reached its peak sooner, at day 5 versus 15.

The TCR cDNA carried a universal primer site and UMIs from 5'RACE template switching. TCRdb re-called the 5' RACE reads through MiXCR, storing one row per CDR3 protein. The sample yields 610,000 or so distinct CDR3 sequences, roughly an eighth seen once. Looked up from germline, CDR1 is GTSNPN and CDR2 is SVGIG (reference sequence). Trimming cost V 3 bases and J 3 bases, with 9 bases left between them. CDR3 size: 12 residues. This clonotype has a handful of counts. Its antigen is not known. The sequencing here drew on PBMCs, taken on the day of the yellow fever booster vaccination. J is TRBJ2-7 and V is TRBV30; possible D gene TRBD2, 5 bases. The sequence was obtained from a man aged 25 to 45 who received the YFV17D yellow fever vaccine. CDR3 DNA sequence: TGTGCCTGGAGCTACCGGGGCTACGAGCAGTACTTC. It codes for CAWSYRGYEQYF. The complete variable domain, with remaining parts taken from reference TRBV30 and TRBJ2-7, reads SQTIHQWPATLVQPVGSPLSLECTVEGTSNPNLYWYRQAAGRGLQLLFYSVGIGQISSEVPQNLSASRPQDRQFILSSKKLLLSDSGFYLCAWSYRGYEQYFGPGTRLTVT.